The clone carrying this T cell receptor beta chain was counted ten times or more. Its antigen remains unknown. A read error may account for a junction end that differs from germline. TCRdb redid the calling of the RT-PCR reads with MiXCR, one entry per CDR3 protein. The sample holds fewer than 200,000 distinct CDR3 sequences, about 9% seen once. Germline CDR1 is SSHAT and CDR2 is FNYEAQ (reference sequence). This CDR3 contains 14 residues. The data belong to a study of response to subunit inactivated influenza vaccine. Study results and limitations: The authors put forward the suggestion that each seasonal influenza vaccination may bring in only a limited number of new T cells.

The starting material was non-naive T cells sorted from PBMCs, obtained on the day of vaccination. The sequence was obtained from a man in his fifties or sixties who received an inactivated influenza vaccine. The rearrangement uses TRBV7-7 and TRBJ2-3; D ambiguous. This CDR3 reads CASSLGVNADTQYF. CDR3 bases: TGTGCTAGCAGCTTAGGTGTGAACGCAGATACGCAGTATTTT.